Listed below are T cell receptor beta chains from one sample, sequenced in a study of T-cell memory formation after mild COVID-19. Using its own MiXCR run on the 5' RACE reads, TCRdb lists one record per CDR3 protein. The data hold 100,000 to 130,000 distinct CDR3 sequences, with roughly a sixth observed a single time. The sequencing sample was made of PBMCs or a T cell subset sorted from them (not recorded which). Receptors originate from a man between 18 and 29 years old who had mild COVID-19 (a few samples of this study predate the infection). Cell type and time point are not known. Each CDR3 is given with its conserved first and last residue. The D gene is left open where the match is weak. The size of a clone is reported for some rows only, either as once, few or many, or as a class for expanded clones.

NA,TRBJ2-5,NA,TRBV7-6,TGTGCCAGCGGCCGAGGGCACCAAGAGACCCAGTACTTC,CASGRGHQETQYF
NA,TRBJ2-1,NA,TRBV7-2,TGTGCCAGCAGCTCGATAGGAGGGGGCTACAATGAGCAGTTCTTC,CASSSIGGGYNEQFF
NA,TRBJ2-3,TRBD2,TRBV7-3,TGTGCCAGCAGCTTACGTCCTAGCGGGGGCACAGATACGCAGTATTTT,CASSLRPSGGTDTQYF
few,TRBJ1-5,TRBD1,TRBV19,TGTGCCAGTAGTAGCCAACCGACAGGGTATCAGCCCCAGCATTTT,CASSSQPTGYQPQHF
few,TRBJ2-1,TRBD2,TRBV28,TGTGCCAGCGTAGGCGGGAGCTCCTACAATGAGCAGTTCTTC,CASVGGSSYNEQFF
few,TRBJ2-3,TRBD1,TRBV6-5,TGTGCCAGCAGTTACACAGGGGCGGGAGATACGCAGTATTTT,CASSYTGAGDTQYF
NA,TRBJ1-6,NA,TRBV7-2,TGTGCCAGCAGCTTCCGGGGGGTGGATTCACCCCTCCACTTT,CASSFRGVDSPLHF
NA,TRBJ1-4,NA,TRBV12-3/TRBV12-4,TGTGCCAGCAGTTTGGGGGGCGCTCTAGAAAAACTGTTTTTT,CASSLGGALEKLFF
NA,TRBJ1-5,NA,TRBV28,TGTGCCAGCAGTTACGGAAATCAGCCCCAGCATTTT,CASSYGNQPQHF
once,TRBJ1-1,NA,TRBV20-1,TGCAGTGCTCGCTTGGGGGGGAGGACTGAAGCTTTCTTT,CSARLGGRTEAFF
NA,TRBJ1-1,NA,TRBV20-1,TGCAGTGCAGTCACGGGACAGAACACTGAAGCTTTCTTT,CSAVTGQNTEAFF
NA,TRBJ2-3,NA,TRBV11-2,TGTGCCAGCAGCTTAGAACACACAGATACGCAGTATTTT,CASSLEHTDTQYF
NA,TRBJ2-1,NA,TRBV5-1,TGCGCCAGCAGCGAAGGGGAAATAAATGAGCAGTTCTTC,CASSEGEINEQFF
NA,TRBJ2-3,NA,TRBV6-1,TGTGCCAGCAGGAAATCACAGGGTTTACCAGATACGCAGTATTTT,CASRKSQGLPDTQYF
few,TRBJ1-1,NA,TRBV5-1,TGCGCCAGCAGCTTGTGGGGGAACACTGAAGCTTTCTTT,CASSLWGNTEAFF
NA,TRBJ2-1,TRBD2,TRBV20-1,TGCAGTGCTCCCGGACTAGTAGGCTACAATGAGCAGTTCTTC,CSAPGLVGYNEQFF
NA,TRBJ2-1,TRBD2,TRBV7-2,TGTGCCAGCAGCTCTAGCGGGGGGGCCCTTGTGAGCGGGCAGTTCTTC,CASSSSGGALVSGQFF
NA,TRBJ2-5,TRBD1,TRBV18,TGTGCCAGCTCACCCGGCGACAGGGGGCGCGAGACCCAGTACTTC,CASSPGDRGRETQYF
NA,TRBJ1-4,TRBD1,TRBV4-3,TGCGCCAGCAGCCAAGGAAGTTTTGGGACAGCTAATGAAAAACTGTTTTTT,CASSQGSFGTANEKLFF
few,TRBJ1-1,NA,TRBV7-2,TGTGCCAGCAGCTTAGACTGGGGCACTGAAGCTTTCTTT,CASSLDWGTEAFF
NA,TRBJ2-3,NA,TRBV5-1,TGCGCCAGCAGCGAAAGTCGAGGTCACCGGGATACGCAGTATTTT,CASSESRGHRDTQYF
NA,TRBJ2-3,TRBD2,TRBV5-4,TGTGCCAGCAGCCGTTCTCTAGCGGAAGATACGCAGTATTTT,CASSRSLAEDTQYF
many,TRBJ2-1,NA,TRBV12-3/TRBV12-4,TGTGCCAGCAGTCCTCAATTCGTGGGTGGGGAGCAGTTCTTC,CASSPQFVGGEQFF
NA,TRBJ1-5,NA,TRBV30,TGTGCCTGGGGTCGGACAGTCGGAGGACAGCCCCAGCATTTT,CAWGRTVGGQPQHF
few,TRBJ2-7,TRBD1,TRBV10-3,TGTGCCATCAGAGGGACAGGGAACCACGAGCAGTACTTC,CAIRGTGNHEQYF
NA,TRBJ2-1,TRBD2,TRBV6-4,TGTGCCAGCAGTGACGGGACTAGCGGGCAGCATGAGCAGTTCTTC,CASSDGTSGQHEQFF
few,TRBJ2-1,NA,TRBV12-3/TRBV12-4,TGTGCCAGCTCCCCGGATTGGGGTGAGCAGTTCTTC,CASSPDWGEQFF
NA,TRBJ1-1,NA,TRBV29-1,TGCAGCGTTCGTAAACAGGAGAACACTGAAGCTTTCTTT,CSVRKQENTEAFF
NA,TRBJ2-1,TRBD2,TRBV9,TGTGCCAGCAATGGAGCGGGGGCGAGCTCCTACAATGAGCAGTTCTTC,CASNGAGASSYNEQFF
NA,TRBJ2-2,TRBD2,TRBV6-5,TGTGCCAGCAGTCCTCGCCGACTAGCGGGGAACACCGGGGAGCTGTTTTTT,CASSPRRLAGNTGELFF
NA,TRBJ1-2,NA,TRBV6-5,TGTGCCAGCACCCAGGCTGCTAACTATGGCTACACCTTC,CASTQAANYGYTF
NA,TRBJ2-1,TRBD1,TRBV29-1,TGCAGCGTTGAAAGGACAGGGGAGGTAAATGAGCAGTTCTTC,CSVERTGEVNEQFF
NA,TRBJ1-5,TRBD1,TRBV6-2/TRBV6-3,TGTGCCAGCAGTAAGACAGGGGGCGATCAGCCCCAGCATTTT,CASSKTGGDQPQHF
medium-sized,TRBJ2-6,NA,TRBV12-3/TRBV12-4,TGTGCCAGCAGTTTAATGTGGGGCCCCCTTCCGGTCCTGACTTTC,CASSLMWGPLPVLTF
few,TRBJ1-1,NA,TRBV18,TGTGCCAGCAGCAGCGGCCTTGGGACTGAAGCTTTCTTT,CASSSGLGTEAFF
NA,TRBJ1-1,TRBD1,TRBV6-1,TGTGCCAGCCCTAACGCGTGGACAGGGGCAACCATGAACACTGAAGCTTTCTTT,CASPNAWTGATMNTEAFF
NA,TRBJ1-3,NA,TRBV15,TGTGCCACCCGGGATTCTGGAAACACCATATATTTT,CATRDSGNTIYF
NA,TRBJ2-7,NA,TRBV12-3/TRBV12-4,TGTGCCAGCAGTTTTTTCTACGAGCAGTACTTC,CASSFFYEQYF
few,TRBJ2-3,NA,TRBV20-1,TGCAGTGCTAGAGATAGGCCCTCGGGTCAAGGTACGCAGTATTTT,CSARDRPSGQGTQYF
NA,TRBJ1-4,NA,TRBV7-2,TGTGCCAGCAGCTCCAACCCGGGGTCAGCTGAAAAACTGTTTTTT,CASSSNPGSAEKLFF
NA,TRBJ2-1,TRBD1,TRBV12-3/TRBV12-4,TGTGCCAGCACCGAACAGGGGGCAAACTACAATGAGCAGTTCTTC,CASTEQGANYNEQFF
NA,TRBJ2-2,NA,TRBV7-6,TGTGCCAGCACAGCGGAGCCGACCGGGGAGCTGTTTTTT,CASTAEPTGELFF
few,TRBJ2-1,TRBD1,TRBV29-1,TGCAGCGTTACCGACAGGGTCCATAGACTCAACAATGAGCAGTTCTTC,CSVTDRVHRLNNEQFF
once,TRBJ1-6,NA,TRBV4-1,TGCGCCAGCAGCCGAGCCGGCAGGGTACATTCACCCCTCCACTTT,CASSRAGRVHSPLHF
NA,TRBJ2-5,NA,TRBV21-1,TGTGCCAGCCAAGTACAAGAGACCCAGTACTTC,CASQVQETQYF
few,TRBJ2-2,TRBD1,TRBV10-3,TGTGCCTCGACCCCGGGACAGGGGATCCGGGAGCTGTTTTTT,CASTPGQGIRELFF
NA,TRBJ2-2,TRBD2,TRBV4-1,TGCGCCAGCAGCCAAGATGGGGCGGGGGGAGCTTCCGGGGAGCTGTTTTTT,CASSQDGAGGASGELFF
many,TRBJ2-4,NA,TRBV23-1,TGCGCCAGCAGTCAATCCGGGGGTGGTTACATTCAGTACTTC,CASSQSGGGYIQYF
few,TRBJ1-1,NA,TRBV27,TGTGCCAGCAGTTTCGGCACATTGAACACTGAAGCTTTCTTT,CASSFGTLNTEAFF
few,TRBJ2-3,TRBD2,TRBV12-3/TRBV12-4,TGTGCCAGCAGTTGGGGGGGGGGCACAGATACGCAGTATTTT,CASSWGGGTDTQYF
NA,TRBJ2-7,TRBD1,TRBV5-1,TGCGCCAGCAGCTTGGGACAGGGGTTCTCCTACGAGCAGTACTTC,CASSLGQGFSYEQYF
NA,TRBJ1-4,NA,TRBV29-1,TGCAGCGTTGAAGACGGGCGAAGTGAAAAACTGTTTTTT,CSVEDGRSEKLFF
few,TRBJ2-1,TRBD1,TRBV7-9,TGTGCCAGCAGCTCCTGGGACAGGGGAAATGAGCAGTTCTTC,CASSSWDRGNEQFF
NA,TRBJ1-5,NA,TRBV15,TGTGCCACCAGCGGTCGTGGGGATTGGCCCCAGCATTTT,CATSGRGDWPQHF